This T cell receptor beta chain was captured by sequencing in a study of T cell changes during pregnancy in multiple sclerosis. CDR3 size: 15 residues. With V trimmed by 5 bases and J by 5 bases, 7 bases remained unmatched. Germline CDR1 and CDR2: MNHNY and SVGAGI (reference sequence). The assay was immunoSEQ multiplex PCR, and TCRdb's table has in-frame clones only and misses some. The repertoire holds about 43,000 clones, with approximately 91% as singletons. Material: PBMCs (not recorded whether the cells were cultured). The sequence was collected from a female donor with multiple sclerosis, enrolled in a pregnancy study. J is TRBJ2-5 and V is TRBV6-6, with TRBD2 matching over 11 bases. The CDR3 nucleotides are TGTGCCAGCAGTAGAGGACTAGCGGGTCAGGAGACCCAGTACTTC. Its protein is CASSRGLAGQETQYF.